These 14 T cell receptor beta chains came from one sample sequenced in a study of blood T cell repertoires in COVID-19. This table comes from immunoSEQ multiplex PCR, and its TCRdb copy is limited to in-frame clones, with some not included. The data contain more than 450,000 clones, approximately 90% of them singletons. The sample was PBMCs or T cells enriched from blood (not recorded which). All receptors derive from a woman aged 18-29 years who had recovered from COVID-19.

The CDR3 spells CASSAWRDRGSNTEAFF. CDR3 bases: TGTGCCAGCAGTGCCTGGAGGGACAGGGGATCGAACACTGAAGCTTTCTTT. The chain carries TRBV25-1 and TRBJ1-1; the match to TRBD1 covers 10 bases. J gave up 1 base and V 4 bases, and 9 bases lay outside the gene matches. CDR1 and CDR2 (germline): MGHDK, SYGVNS. CDR3 length: 17 amino acids.

The chain is built from TRBV11-2 and TRBJ1-1; no clear D gene. Trimming removed 5 bases from V and 1 base from J, with 11 bases in between. The CDR3 has 14 amino acids. From germline, CDR1 is SGHAT and CDR2 FQNNGV. The CDR3 loop reads CASSMVAGNTEAFF. CDR3 in DNA: TGTGCCAGCAGCATGGTCGCAGGGAACACTGAAGCTTTCTTT. The full variable domain, rest sourced from reference TRBV11-2 and TRBJ1-1, is EAGVAQSPRYKIIEKRQSVAFWCNPISGHATLYWYQQILGQGPKLLIQFQNNGVVDDSQLPKDRFSAERLKGVDSTLKIQPAKLEDSAVYLCASSMVAGNTEAFFGQGTRLTVV.

This clone was counted a single time. The chain links TRBV12-3 or TRBV12-4 to TRBJ1-1; weak D call: TRBD1 (6 bases). The CDR3 contains 11 residues. V lost 3 bases and J 8 bases, leaving 7 bases between the germline ends. CDR3 coding DNA: TGTGCCAGCAGTTTGGGGACAGAAGCTTTCTTT. Amino acid sequence: CASSLGTEAFF.

The chain joins TRBV15 to TRBJ1-2; D ambiguous. The CDR3 totals 16 residues. Per germline, CDR1 LNHNV and CDR2 YYDKDF (reference sequence). V dropped 6 bases and J dropped 4 bases, with 21 bases sitting between them. The CDR3 here is CATRTPGKQFGYGYTF. In nucleotides, the CDR3 is TGTGCCACCAGAACCCCCGGGAAGCAATTTGGCTATGGCTACACCTTC.

The V call is TRBV29-1, the J call TRBJ1-1; D unclear. Looked up from germline, CDR1 is SQVTM and CDR2 is ANQGSEA. This CDR3 is built from 10 residues. The V end lost 2 bases, the J end lost 7 bases, and 5 bases lay between the germline ends. In DNA form, the CDR3 reads TGCAGCGTTGAACCCGGTGAAGCTTTCTTT. Translation gives CSVEPGEAFF.

This clone was observed a single time. The chain is built from TRBV21-1 and TRBJ2-1; TRBD2 is taken as the D call from the table, unchecked against the DNA. TRBV21-1 is annotated as a pseudogene. The CDR3 runs 16 residues. CDR3 bases: TGTGCCAGCAGCAAGGAGGGACTAGCGGAACCTAATGAGCAGTTCTTC. It codes for CASSKEGLAEPNEQFF.

This clone has just a few counts. Other DNA sequences of this sample code for an identical CDR3. This chain joins TRBV5-1 and TRBJ1-4, with D possibly being TRBD1 (5 bases). Trimming shortened V by 4 bases and J by 0 bases, and 13 bases separated the two germline ends. CDR3 size: 16 residues. Germline V CDR1 and CDR2: SGHRS, YFSETQ. The CDR3 protein is CASSPGGGATNEKLFF. Written as DNA, the CDR3 is TGCGCCAGCAGCCCCGGCGGGGGTGCAACTAATGAAAAACTGTTTTTT.

The V gene is TRBV5-1, the J gene TRBJ1-4; TRBD1 might be the D (5 bases). V was trimmed by 3 bases and J by 5 bases, leaving 17 bases between them. CDR3 length: 16 residues. Germline CDR1 and CDR2: SGHRS and YFSETQ. The CDR3 loop is CASSWGEPTQNEKLFF. CDR3 in DNA: TGCGCCAGCAGCTGGGGGGAGCCGACCCAGAATGAAAAACTGTTTTTT.

The V call is TRBV18, the J call TRBJ1-2, with 7 bases lining up with TRBD1. This CDR3 has 18 amino acids. The germline CDR1 and CDR2 sequences are KGHSH and LQKENI. J was trimmed by 0 bases and V by 3 bases; bases with no gene match: 13. The CDR3 bases are TGTGCCAGCTCACCCCTAACAGGGGCTTACCGAGCTAACTATGGCTACACCTTC. This encodes CASSPLTGAYRANYGYTF.

V is TRBV30 and J is TRBJ1-2; D remains ambiguous. The CDR3 has 15 amino acids. Looked up from germline, CDR1 is GTSNPN and CDR2 is SVGIG (reference sequence). V gave up 2 bases and J gave up 2 bases, with 15 bases separating them. This CDR3 is CAWSSQKGANYGYTF. Here the CDR3 DNA reads TGTGCCTGGAGTTCACAGAAGGGAGCAAACTATGGCTACACCTTC.

As for this clone: Other DNA sequences in the same sample also yield this CDR3. The V call is TRBV5-1, the J call TRBJ2-7; 10 bases line up with TRBD1. Per germline, CDR1 SGHRS and CDR2 YFSETQ. There are 14 residues in the CDR3. The junction had 1 base not matched to a gene; V was cut back by 2 bases and J by 2 bases. The CDR3 nucleotides are TGCGCCAGCAGCTTAGGGACAGGGGCCTACGAGCAGTACTTC. As protein: CASSLGTGAYEQYF.

The gene calls are TRBV4-1 and TRBJ2-7, with TRBD2 as a possible D gene (5 bases). The CDR3 is 15 residues long. Germline V gene sequence: CDR1 MGHRA, CDR2 YSYEKL. Trimming removed 4 bases at V and 1 base at J, with 14 bases between. CDR3 sequence reads: CASSPGEQQSYEQYF. In DNA form, the CDR3 reads TGCGCCAGCAGCCCCGGGGAACAACAGTCCTACGAGCAGTACTTC.

This clone has only a few counts. J is TRBJ2-5 and V is TRBV25-1; 8 nucleotides align to TRBD1. The CDR3 runs 16 residues. V dropped 4 bases and J dropped 4; count of bases not matched to a gene: 11. CDR1 and CDR2 (germline): MGHDK, SYGVNS. CDR3 amino acids: CASSALFRGRGETQYF. As DNA, the CDR3 is TGTGCCAGCAGTGCACTCTTCAGGGGGCGGGGAGAGACCCAGTACTTC. The full variable domain, rest sourced from reference TRBV25-1 and TRBJ2-5, is EADIYQTPRYLVIGTGKKITLECSQTMGHDKMYWYQQDPGMELHLIHYSYGVNSTEKGDLSSESTVSRIRTEHFPLTLESARPSHTSQYLCASSALFRGRGETQYFGPGTRLLVL.

V is TRBV4-2 and J is TRBJ2-1; 10 bases align to TRBD2. The CDR3 runs to 15 residues. V lost 4 bases to trimming and J lost 4 bases; unmatched junction nucleotides: 4. Germline-derived CDR1 and CDR2 are LGHNA and YNFKEQ. CDR3 DNA: TGTGCCAGCAGCCTACTAGCGGGGCAGTACAATGAGCAGTTCTTC. It yields the protein CASSLLAGQYNEQFF.